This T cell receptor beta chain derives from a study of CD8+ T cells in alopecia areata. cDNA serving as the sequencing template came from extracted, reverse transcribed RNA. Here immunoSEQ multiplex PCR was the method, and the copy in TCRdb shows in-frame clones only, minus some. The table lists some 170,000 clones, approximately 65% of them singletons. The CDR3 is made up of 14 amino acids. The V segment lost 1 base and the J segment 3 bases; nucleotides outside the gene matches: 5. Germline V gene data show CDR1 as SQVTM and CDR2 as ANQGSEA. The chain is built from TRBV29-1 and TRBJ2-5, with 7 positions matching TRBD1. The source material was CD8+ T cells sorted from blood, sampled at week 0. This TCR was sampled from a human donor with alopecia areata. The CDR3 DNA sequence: TGCAGCGTTGAAGGAGACAGGGTAAAAGAGACCCAGTACTTC. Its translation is CSVEGDRVKETQYF.